This entry is about one T cell receptor (beta chain). Its specificity is unknown. Sampled while nominally healthy, donors likely had unrecorded immune exposures. The sample comes from a study of cytomegalovirus exposure and HLA in healthy donors. Whole-study results and caveats: Associated with HLA alleles at 0.05 false discovery rate in a later analysis were some 16,000 TCR beta sequences. Some V segments, including TRBV6-2 and TRBV6-3, were excluded as indistinguishable.

The PCR was carried out with 60 Vbeta primers and 13 Jbeta primers. The authors' processing: Approximately 11 million of the roughly 80 million unique TCR beta chains counted in a later analysis were shared. Sequenced by immunoSEQ multiplex PCR; TCRdb stores in-frame clones only, minus some. Clone size and V and J calls were adopted from that table, with D and trimming inferred from the DNA. Here the sample spans roughly 150,000 clones, around 73% being singletons. The CDR3 consists of 14 residues. In germline, CDR1 is MDHEN, CDR2 SYDVKM. With V trimmed by 5 bases and J by 3 bases, 7 bases remained unmatched.

Sequences were obtained from PBMCs. The rearrangement uses TRBV28 and TRBJ2-7; 7 nucleotides align to TRBD1. The TCR comes from a male donor in good health and CMV-seronegative. CDR3 protein: CASSRDSWIYEQYF. The CDR3 DNA follows: TGTGCCAGCAGTCGGGACAGCTGGATCTACGAGCAGTACTTC.